Below, one T cell receptor beta chain is given with its context. Its target is unknown. The sample is drawn from a study of T-cell reconstitution after alpha-beta-depleted transplantation in children. Study-wide findings and caveats: Reportedly, roughly two months post-transplant, alpha-beta T cells arose from several hundred expanded graft clones. It was surviving recipient T cells and thymic progenitors that gave some patients high TCRbeta diversity at day 60. Newly made T cells mostly supplied T-cell counts and diversity one year after transplant.

There are 10 residues in the CDR3. V lost 3 bases and J 9 bases, leaving 8 bases between the germline ends. In germline, CDR1 is SQVTM, CDR2 ANQGSEA. The library targeted TCRbeta and was prepared with unique molecular identifiers. In TCRdb, the PCR reads were re-called with MiXCR into one record per CDR3 protein. The sample lists 500,000 to 600,000 distinct CDR3 sequences, around 27% occurring once. This chain uses TRBV29-1 with TRBJ1-2; D is perhaps TRBD1 (5 bases). This TCR derives from a boy under three years old with Wiskott-Aldrich syndrome, due to receive a stem cell transplant. Source: PBMCs, taken before TCRalphabeta/CD19-depleted stem cell transplant. CDR3 amino acids: CSVEEGSYTF. The CDR3 DNA reads as TGCAGCGTTGAGGAGGGGAGCTACACCTTC.